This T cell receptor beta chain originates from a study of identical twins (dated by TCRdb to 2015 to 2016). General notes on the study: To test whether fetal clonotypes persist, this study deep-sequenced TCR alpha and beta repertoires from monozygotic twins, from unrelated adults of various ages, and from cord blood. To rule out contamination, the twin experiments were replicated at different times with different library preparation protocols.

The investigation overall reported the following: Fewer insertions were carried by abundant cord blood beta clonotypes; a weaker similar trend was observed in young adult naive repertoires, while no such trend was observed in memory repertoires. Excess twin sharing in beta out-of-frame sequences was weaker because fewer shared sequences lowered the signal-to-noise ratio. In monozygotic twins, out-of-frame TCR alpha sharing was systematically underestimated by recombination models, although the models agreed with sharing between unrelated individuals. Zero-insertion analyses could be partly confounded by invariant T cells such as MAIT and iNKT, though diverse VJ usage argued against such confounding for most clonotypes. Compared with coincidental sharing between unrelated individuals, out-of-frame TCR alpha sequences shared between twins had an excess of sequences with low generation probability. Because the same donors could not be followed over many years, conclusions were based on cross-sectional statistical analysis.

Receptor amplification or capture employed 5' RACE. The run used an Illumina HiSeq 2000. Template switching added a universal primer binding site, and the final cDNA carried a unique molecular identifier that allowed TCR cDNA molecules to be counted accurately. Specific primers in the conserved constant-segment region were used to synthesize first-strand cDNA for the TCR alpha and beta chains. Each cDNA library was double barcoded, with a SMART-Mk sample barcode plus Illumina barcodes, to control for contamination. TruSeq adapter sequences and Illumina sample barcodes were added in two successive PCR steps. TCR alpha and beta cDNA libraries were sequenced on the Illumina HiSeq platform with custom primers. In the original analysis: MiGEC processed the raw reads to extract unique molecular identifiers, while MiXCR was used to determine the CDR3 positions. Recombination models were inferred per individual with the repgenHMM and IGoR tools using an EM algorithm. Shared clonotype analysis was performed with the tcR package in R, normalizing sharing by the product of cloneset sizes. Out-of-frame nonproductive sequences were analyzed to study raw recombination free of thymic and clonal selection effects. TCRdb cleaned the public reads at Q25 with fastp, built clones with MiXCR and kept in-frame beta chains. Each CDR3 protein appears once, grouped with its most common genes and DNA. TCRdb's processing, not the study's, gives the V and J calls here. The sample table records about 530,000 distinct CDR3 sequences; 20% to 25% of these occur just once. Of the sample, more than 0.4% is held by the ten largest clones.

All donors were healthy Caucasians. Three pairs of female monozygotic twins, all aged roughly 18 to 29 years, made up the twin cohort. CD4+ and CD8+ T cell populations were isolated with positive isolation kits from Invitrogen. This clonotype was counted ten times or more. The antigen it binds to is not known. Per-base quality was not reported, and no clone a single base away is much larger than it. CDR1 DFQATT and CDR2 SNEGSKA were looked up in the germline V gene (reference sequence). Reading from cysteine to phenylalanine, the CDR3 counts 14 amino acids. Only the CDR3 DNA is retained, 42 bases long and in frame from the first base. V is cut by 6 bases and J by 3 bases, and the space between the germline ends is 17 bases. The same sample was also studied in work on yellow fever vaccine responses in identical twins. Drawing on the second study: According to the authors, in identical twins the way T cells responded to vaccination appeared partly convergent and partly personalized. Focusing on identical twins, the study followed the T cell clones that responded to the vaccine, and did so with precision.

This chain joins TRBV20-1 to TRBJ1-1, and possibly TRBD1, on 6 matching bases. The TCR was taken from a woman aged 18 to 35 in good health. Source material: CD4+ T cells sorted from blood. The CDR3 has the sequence CSALVTGLDTEAFF. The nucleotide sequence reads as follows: TGCAGTGCCTTGGTAACAGGGTTGGACACTGAAGCTTTCTTT.